Presented here are 19 T cell receptor beta chains from one specimen sequenced in a study of T cell responses to AZD1222 COVID-19 vaccine. Produced via immunoSEQ multiplex PCR; TCRdb's table is partial and in-frame only. The data contain around 100,000 clones, approximately 88% of them singletons. The sample in question was peripheral blood, obtained on day 0 of AZD1222 vaccination. All receptors derive from an adult in good health.

The chain links TRBV2 to TRBJ2-3; D is unresolved. Per the germline V gene, CDR1 is SNHLY and CDR2 is FYNNEI. The V and J ends lost 0 bases and 5 bases respectively, with 6 bases between them. The CDR3 length is 13 residues. As DNA, the CDR3 is TGTGCCAGCAGTGAAGCGCAAAAAGATACGCAGTATTTT. Residues: CASSEAQKDTQYF.

J is TRBJ2-2 and V is TRBV4-3; 10 bases agree with TRBD2. Germline V gives CDR1 LGHNA, CDR2 YSLEER. There are 17 residues in the CDR3. The trim removed 1 base at V and 7 bases at J, leaving 9 bases unmatched. CDR3 sequence (DNA): TGCGCCAGCAGCCAAGGAATCACTAGCGGGGCTCACGGGGAGCTGTTTTTT. Its translation is CASSQGITSGAHGELFF.

This clone has only one observation. This chain connects TRBV6-1 to TRBJ2-3, with TRBD1 identical over 8 bases. Germline V gene lookup returns CDR1 MNHNS and CDR2 SASEGT. The CDR3 is made up of 14 amino acids. V lost 2 bases and J lost 6; bases outside the gene matches: 4. In DNA form, the CDR3 reads TGTGCCAGCAGTGAAACAGGGGGAGCGGATACGCAGTATTTT. It yields the protein CASSETGGADTQYF.

The chain recombines TRBV5-1 with TRBJ1-2, with D uncertain. V gave up 7 bases and J gave up 4 bases, with 17 bases separating them. The CDR3 loop spans 14 amino acids. Per germline, CDR1 SGHRS and CDR2 YFSETQ. As DNA, the CDR3 is TGCGCCAGCCGGACCGGCGTCAGCCTCTATGGCTACACCTTC. This translates into CASRTGVSLYGYTF. Full variable domain (outside the CDR3, taken from reference TRBV5-1 and TRBJ1-2): KAGVTQTPRYLIKTRGQQVTLSCSPISGHRSVSWYQQTPGQGLQFLFEYFSETQRNKGNFPGRFSGRQFSNSRSEMNVSTLELGDSALYLCASRTGVSLYGYTFGSGTRLTVV.

This clone was detected a few times. This chain connects TRBV9 to TRBJ1-4; D is unresolved. Germline assignment: CDR1 SGDLS and CDR2 YYNGEE. This CDR3 is built from 12 residues. V shed 10 bases and J shed 12 bases, with 19 bases lying between them. Here the CDR3 DNA reads TGTGCCTCTCGCGGTAGGGTAGGTGAACTGTTTTTT. As protein: CASRGRVGELFF.

Only a few counts were recorded for this clone. This chain uses TRBV5-1 with TRBJ1-4; 7 nucleotides align to TRBD1. V lost 2 bases and J lost 3; bases outside the gene matches: 4. Germline V gene data show CDR1 as SGHRS and CDR2 as YFSETQ. The CDR3 runs 15 residues. Here the CDR3 reads CASSFQGGPNEKLFF. DNA of the CDR3: TGCGCCAGCAGCTTCCAGGGGGGACCTAATGAAAAACTGTTTTTT.

The chain recombines TRBV29-1 with TRBJ2-2; D may be TRBD1 (5 bases). Germline V lookup: CDR1 SQVTM, CDR2 ANQGSEA. CDR3 length: 13 amino acids. V was clipped by 5 bases and J by 0 bases, with 7 bases between them. The CDR3 region has the DNA TGCAGCGTTCTCAGGGCGAACACCGGGGAGCTGTTTTTT. Protein: CSVLRANTGELFF.

This rearrangement joins TRBV6-2 or TRBV6-3 to TRBJ2-5; no clear D. V was pared by 5 bases and J by 2 bases, with 6 bases between. The CDR3 is 12 amino acids. CDR1 is MNHEY, CDR2 SVGEGT, per germline. The CDR3, as DNA: TGTGCCAGCAGTCCCCTTCAAGAGACCCAGTACTTC. Translating gives CASSPLQETQYF.

The chain is built from TRBV5-6 and TRBJ1-1; D ambiguous. Germline CDR1 and CDR2: SGHDT and YYEEEE. Trimming took off 1 base at V and 6 bases at J, with 4 bases between the two ends. CDR3 length equals 11 residues. CDR3: CASSLLSEAFF. CDR3 in DNA: TGTGCCAGCAGCTTGTTGTCTGAAGCTTTCTTT.

Written as DNA, the CDR3 is TGCGCCAGCAGCAGGGGCACGCCCGGTACGCAGTATTTT. Protein: CASSRGTPGTQYF. This chain connects TRBV5-1 to TRBJ2-3; possible D gene TRBD1, 5 bases. The length of the CDR3 is 13 residues. V was shortened by 4 bases and J by 8 bases, with 14 bases between the two germline ends. Germline V gene data show CDR1 as SGHRS and CDR2 as YFSETQ.

The chain employs TRBV4-1 and TRBJ2-1; no clear D. CDR3 length equals 16 residues. The V end was cut by 1 base, the J end by 3 bases, with 13 bases between. In germline, CDR1 is MGHRA, CDR2 YSYEKL. The CDR3 DNA reads as TGCGCCAGCAGCCAAGTCGATCTAGTAGTCTACAATGAGCAGTTCTTC. It yields the protein CASSQVDLVVYNEQFF.

This clone was counted only a few times. The rearrangement uses TRBV7-9 and TRBJ1-2, with D unresolved. Trimming pared 1 base from V and 7 bases from J, leaving 19 bases between. The CDR3 extends over 16 amino acids. Germline V gene sequence: CDR1 SEHNR, CDR2 FQNEAQ (reference sequence). CDR3 bases: TGTGCCAGCAGCTTAGGTCAAGCCAGAGGTGAGGGTGGCTACACCTTC. This gives the protein CASSLGQARGEGGYTF.

V usage is TRBV6-4 and J usage is TRBJ2-7; 12 bases align to TRBD2. There are 18 residues in the CDR3. Trimming took 4 bases from V and 5 from J; bases not matched to a gene: 15. The germline gives CDR1 MRHNA, CDR2 SNTAGT. The CDR3, as DNA: TGTGCCAGCAGTGGCCCGGCTAGCGGGAGGGCCAGGAAAAACGAGCAGTACTTC. Protein product: CASSGPASGRARKNEQYF.

This clone has just one count. The chain couples TRBV19 to TRBJ1-1; 9 nucleotides align to TRBD1. The trim removed 10 bases at V and 1 base at J, leaving 4 bases unmatched. CDR3 length: 13 residues. CDR1 and CDR2 (germline): LNHDA, SQIVND (reference sequence). The CDR3 nucleotides are TGTGCCACCCGGGACAGGGCGAACACTGAAGCTTTCTTT. Its protein product is CATRDRANTEAFF. The variable domain in full, with the rest retrieved from reference TRBV19 and TRBJ1-1, is DGGITQSPKYLFRKEGQNVTLSCEQNLNHDAMYWYRQDPGQGLRLIYYSQIVNDFQKGDIAEGYSVSREKKESFPLTVTSAQKNPTAFYLCATRDRANTEAFFGQGTRLTVV.

This chain joins TRBV2 and TRBJ2-7, with 7 bases aligning to TRBD1. The CDR3 length is 13 residues. Germline values: CDR1 SNHLY, CDR2 FYNNEI. With 11 bases clipped from V and 5 bases from J, the junction kept 12 bases outside the gene matches. The CDR3 bases are TGTGCCCCCTGGCGACAGGGTGGGAACGAGCAGTACTTC. Amino acids: CAPWRQGGNEQYF.

The rearrangement links TRBV9 to TRBJ1-3; TRBD1 agrees at 7 bases. Germline values: CDR1 SGDLS, CDR2 YYNGEE. This CDR3 has 17 residues. Unmatched junction bases numbered 10, after V lost 3 bases and J lost 1 base. The CDR3 region is CASSALSDRTSGNTIYF. For the CDR3, the DNA is TGTGCCAGCAGCGCGCTCTCGGACAGGACTTCTGGAAACACCATATATTTT.

The gene calls are TRBV5-4 and TRBJ2-1; maybe TRBD2 (5 bases). The CDR3 has 16 amino acids. Trimming stripped 2 bases from V and 0 bases from J, with 12 bases between. Germline V lookup: CDR1 SGHNT, CDR2 YYREEE (reference sequence). CDR3 DNA sequence: TGTGCCAGCAGCTTTTCTATAGGGAGCTCCTACAATGAGCAGTTCTTC. Residues: CASSFSIGSSYNEQFF.

V and J are TRBV27 and TRBJ1-5; D is undetermined. With 5 bases removed from V and 6 bases from J, the gap between germline ends came to 11 bases. The CDR3 is 13 residues long. The germline V gene has CDR1 MNHEY and CDR2 SMNVEV (reference sequence). The CDR3 DNA reads TGTGCCAGCAGTATAATGGGCCGTCAGCCCCAGCATTTT. Its translation is CASSIMGRQPQHF.

This chain links TRBV13 with TRBJ2-7, with D possibly being TRBD1 (5 bases). Germline CDR1 and CDR2: PRHDT and FYEKMQ (reference sequence). Trimming pared 5 bases from V and 2 bases from J, leaving 13 bases between. This CDR3 spans 14 amino acids. Here the CDR3 DNA reads TGTGCCAGCAGCGCACAACAGGTAACCTACGAGCAGTACTTC. Translation: CASSAQQVTYEQYF. Together with reference TRBV13 and TRBJ2-7, the CDR3 gives the full variable domain: AAGVIQSPRHLIKEKRETATLKCYPIPRHDTVYWYQQGPGQDPQFLISFYEKMQSDKGSIPDRFSAQQFSDYHSELNMSSLELGDSALYFCASSAQQVTYEQYFGPGTRLTVT.